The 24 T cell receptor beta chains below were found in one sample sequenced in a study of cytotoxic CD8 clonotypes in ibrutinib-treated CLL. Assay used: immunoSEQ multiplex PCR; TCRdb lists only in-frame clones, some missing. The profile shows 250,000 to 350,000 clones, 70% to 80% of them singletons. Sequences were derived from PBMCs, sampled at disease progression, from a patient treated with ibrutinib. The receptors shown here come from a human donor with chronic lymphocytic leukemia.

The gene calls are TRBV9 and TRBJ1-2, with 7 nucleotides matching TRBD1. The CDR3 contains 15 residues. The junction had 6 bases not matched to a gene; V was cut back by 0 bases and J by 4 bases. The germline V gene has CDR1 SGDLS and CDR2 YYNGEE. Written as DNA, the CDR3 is TGTGCCAGCAGCGTAGGCGGGGACAGAACCTATGGCTACACCTTC. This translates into CASSVGGDRTYGYTF. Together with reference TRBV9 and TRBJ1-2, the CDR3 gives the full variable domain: DSGVTQTPKHLITATGQRVTLRCSPRSGDLSVYWYQQSLDQGLQFLIQYYNGEERAKGNILERFSAQQFPDLHSELNLSSLELGDSALYFCASSVGGDRTYGYTFGSGTRLTVV.

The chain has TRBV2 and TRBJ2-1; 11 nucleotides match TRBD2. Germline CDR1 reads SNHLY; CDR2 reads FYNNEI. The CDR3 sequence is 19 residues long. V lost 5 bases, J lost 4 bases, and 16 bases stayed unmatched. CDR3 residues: CASSKRGTSGSRVYNEQFF. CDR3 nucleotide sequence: TGTGCCAGCAGTAAACGGGGTACTAGCGGGAGTAGAGTATACAATGAGCAGTTCTTC.

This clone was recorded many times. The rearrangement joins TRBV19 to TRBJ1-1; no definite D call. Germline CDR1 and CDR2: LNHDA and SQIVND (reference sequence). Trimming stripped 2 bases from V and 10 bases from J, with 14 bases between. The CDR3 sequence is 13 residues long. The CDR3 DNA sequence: TGTGCCAGTAGTATACGGACCCGGAGGAGAGCTTTCTTT. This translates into CASSIRTRRRAFF.

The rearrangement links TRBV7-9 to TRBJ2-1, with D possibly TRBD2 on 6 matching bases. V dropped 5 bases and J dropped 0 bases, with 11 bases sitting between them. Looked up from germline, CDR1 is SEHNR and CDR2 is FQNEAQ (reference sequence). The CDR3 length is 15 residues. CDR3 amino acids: CASSTSGLSYNEQFF. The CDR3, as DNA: TGTGCCAGCAGCACCTCGGGACTCTCCTACAATGAGCAGTTCTTC.

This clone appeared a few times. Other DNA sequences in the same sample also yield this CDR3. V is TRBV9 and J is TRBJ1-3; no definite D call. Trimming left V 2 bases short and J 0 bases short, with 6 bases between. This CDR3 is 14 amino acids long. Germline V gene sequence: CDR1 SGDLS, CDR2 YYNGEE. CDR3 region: CASSVASSGNTIYF. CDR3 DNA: TGTGCCAGCAGCGTCGCGAGCTCTGGAAACACCATATATTTT.

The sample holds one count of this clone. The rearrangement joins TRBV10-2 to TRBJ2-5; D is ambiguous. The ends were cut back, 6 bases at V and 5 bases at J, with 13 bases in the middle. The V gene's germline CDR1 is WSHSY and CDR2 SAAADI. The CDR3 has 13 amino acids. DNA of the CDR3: TGCGCCAGCAGGAACAATTACCCCGAGACCCAGTACTTC. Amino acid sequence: CASRNNYPETQYF.

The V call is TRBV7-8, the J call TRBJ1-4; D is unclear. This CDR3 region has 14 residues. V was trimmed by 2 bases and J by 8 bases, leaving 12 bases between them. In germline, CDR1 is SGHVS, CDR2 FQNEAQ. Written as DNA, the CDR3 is TGTGCCAGCAGCTTACGGCTAGCGGTCGAAAAACTGTTTTTT. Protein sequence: CASSLRLAVEKLFF.

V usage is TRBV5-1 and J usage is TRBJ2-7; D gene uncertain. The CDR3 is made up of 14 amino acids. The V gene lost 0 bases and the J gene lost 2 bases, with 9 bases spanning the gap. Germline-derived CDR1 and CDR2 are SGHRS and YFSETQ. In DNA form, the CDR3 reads TGCGCCAGCAGCTTGGAACAGATACCCTACGAGCAGTACTTC. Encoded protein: CASSLEQIPYEQYF.

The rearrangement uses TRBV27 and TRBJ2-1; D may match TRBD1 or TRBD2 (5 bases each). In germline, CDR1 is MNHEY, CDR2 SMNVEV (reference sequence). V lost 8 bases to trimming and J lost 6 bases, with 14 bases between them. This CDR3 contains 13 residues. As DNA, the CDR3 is TGTGCCAGCCGCCTAGGGACGGTCAATGAGCAGTTCTTC. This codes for CASRLGTVNEQFF.

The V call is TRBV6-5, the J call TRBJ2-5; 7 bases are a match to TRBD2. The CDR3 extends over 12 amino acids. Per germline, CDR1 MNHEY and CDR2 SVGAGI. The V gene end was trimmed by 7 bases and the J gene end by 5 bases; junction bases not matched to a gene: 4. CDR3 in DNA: TGTGCCAGCATGGGGGGGATCGAGACCCAGTACTTC. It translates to CASMGGIETQYF.

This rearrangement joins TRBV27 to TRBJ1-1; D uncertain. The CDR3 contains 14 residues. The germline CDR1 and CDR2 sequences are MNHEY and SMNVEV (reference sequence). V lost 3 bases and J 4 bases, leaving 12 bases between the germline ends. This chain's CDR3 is CASSFRGWGTEAFF. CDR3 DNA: TGTGCCAGCAGTTTCCGAGGATGGGGCACTGAAGCTTTCTTT.

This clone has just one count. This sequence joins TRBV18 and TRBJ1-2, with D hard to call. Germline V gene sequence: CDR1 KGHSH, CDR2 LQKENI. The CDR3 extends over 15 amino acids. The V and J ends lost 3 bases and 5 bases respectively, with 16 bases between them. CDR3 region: CASSPDGSPLYGYTF. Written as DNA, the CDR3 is TGTGCCAGCTCACCCGACGGATCCCCACTGTATGGCTACACCTTC.

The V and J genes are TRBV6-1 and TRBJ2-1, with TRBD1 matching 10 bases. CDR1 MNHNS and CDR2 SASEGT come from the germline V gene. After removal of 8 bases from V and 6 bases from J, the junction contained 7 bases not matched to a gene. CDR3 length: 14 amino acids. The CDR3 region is CASSRDRGPNEQFF. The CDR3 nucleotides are TGTGCCAGCTCCCGGGACAGGGGCCCCAATGAGCAGTTCTTC.

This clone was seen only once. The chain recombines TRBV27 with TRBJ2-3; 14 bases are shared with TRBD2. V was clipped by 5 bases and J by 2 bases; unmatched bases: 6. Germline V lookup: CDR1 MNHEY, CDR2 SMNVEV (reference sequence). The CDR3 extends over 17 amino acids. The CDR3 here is CASSPGTSGGYTDTQYF. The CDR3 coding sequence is TGTGCCAGCAGTCCCGGGACTAGCGGGGGTTACACAGATACGCAGTATTTT.

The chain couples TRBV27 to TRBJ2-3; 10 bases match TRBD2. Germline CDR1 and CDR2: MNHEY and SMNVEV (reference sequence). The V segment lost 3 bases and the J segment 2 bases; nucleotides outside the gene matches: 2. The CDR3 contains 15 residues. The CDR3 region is CASSFSGRATDTQYF. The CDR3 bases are TGTGCCAGCAGTTTCAGCGGGAGGGCCACAGATACGCAGTATTTT.

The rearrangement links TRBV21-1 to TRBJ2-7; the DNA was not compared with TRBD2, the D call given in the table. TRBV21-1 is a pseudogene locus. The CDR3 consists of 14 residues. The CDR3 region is CATQGVAGRYEQYF. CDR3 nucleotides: TGTGCCACCCAGGGAGTAGCGGGTAGATACGAGCAGTACTTC.

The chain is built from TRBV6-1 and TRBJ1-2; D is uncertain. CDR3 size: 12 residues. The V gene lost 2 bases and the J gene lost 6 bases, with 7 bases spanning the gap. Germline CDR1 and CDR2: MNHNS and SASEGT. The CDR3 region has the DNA TGTGCCAGCAGTGAAAACTCCCATGGCTACACCTTC. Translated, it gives CASSENSHGYTF.

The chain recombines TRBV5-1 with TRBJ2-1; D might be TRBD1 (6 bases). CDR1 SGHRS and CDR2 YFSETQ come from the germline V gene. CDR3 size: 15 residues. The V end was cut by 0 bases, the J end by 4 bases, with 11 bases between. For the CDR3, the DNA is TGCGCCAGCAGCTTGGATATGGGACAATACAATGAGCAGTTCTTC. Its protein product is CASSLDMGQYNEQFF.

The CDR3 nucleotides read TGTGCCAGCAGTTACGGGCAACTAGCAGCCAAAAACATTCAGTACTTC. Translated: CASSYGQLAAKNIQYF. This chain links TRBV6-6 with TRBJ2-4; possibly TRBD2 for D (6 bases). In germline, CDR1 is MNHNY, CDR2 SVGAGI (reference sequence). Trimming shortened V by 2 bases and J by 0 bases, and 11 bases separated the two germline ends. The CDR3 contains 16 residues.

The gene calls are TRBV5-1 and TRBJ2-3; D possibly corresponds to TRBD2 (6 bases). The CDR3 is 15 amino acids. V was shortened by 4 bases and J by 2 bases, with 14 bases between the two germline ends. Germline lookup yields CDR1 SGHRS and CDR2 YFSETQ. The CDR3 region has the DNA TGCGCCAGCAGCCCTAGCGACTTTAACACAGATACGCAGTATTTT. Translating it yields CASSPSDFNTDTQYF. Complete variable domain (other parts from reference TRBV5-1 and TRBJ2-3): KAGVTQTPRYLIKTRGQQVTLSCSPISGHRSVSWYQQTPGQGLQFLFEYFSETQRNKGNFPGRFSGRQFSNSRSEMNVSTLELGDSALYLCASSPSDFNTDTQYFGPGTRLTVL.

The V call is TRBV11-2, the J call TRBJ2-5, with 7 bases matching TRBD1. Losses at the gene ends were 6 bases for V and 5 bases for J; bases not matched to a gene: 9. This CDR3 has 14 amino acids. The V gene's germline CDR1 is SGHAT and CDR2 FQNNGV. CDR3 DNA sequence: TGTGCCAGCAGTCAAGACAGGGCTCAGGAGACCCAGTACTTC. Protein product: CASSQDRAQETQYF. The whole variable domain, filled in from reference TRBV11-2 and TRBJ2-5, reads EAGVAQSPRYKIIEKRQSVAFWCNPISGHATLYWYQQILGQGPKLLIQFQNNGVVDDSQLPKDRFSAERLKGVDSTLKIQPAKLEDSAVYLCASSQDRAQETQYFGPGTRLLVL.

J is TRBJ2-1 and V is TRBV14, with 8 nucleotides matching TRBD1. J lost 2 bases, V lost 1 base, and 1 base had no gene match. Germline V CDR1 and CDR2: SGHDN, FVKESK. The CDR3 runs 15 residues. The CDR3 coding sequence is TGTGCCAGCAGCCAAGCCAGGGGGCCCTACAATGAGCAGTTCTTC. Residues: CASSQARGPYNEQFF.

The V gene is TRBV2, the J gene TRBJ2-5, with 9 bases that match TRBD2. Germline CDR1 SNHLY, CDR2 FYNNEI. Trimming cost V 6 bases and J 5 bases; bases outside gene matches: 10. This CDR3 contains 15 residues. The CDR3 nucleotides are TGTGCCAGCAGCCGGTCGCGGGGGGGCTGGGAGACCCAGTACTTC. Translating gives CASSRSRGGWETQYF.

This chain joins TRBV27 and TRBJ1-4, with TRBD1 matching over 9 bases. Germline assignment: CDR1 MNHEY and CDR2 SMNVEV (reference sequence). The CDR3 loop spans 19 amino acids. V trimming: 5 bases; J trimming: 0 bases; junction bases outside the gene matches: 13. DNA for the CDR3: TGTGCCAGCAGTCCCTCCCTGACAGGGGGAGGACCAACTAATGAAAAACTGTTTTTT. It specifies CASSPSLTGGGPTNEKLFF.